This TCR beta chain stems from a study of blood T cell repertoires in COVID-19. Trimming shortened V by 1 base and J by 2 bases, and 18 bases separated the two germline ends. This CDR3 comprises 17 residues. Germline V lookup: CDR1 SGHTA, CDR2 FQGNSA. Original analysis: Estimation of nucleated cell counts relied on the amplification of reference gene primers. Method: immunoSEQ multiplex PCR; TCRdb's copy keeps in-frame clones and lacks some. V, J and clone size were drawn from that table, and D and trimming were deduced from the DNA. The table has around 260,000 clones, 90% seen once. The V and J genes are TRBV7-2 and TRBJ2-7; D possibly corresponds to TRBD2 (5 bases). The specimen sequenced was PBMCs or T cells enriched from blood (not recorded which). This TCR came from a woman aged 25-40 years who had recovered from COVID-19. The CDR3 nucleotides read TGTGCCAGCAGCTTAGGAGGAGCGGAGTTACCCCCCTACGAGCAGTACTTC. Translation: CASSLGGAELPPYEQYF.